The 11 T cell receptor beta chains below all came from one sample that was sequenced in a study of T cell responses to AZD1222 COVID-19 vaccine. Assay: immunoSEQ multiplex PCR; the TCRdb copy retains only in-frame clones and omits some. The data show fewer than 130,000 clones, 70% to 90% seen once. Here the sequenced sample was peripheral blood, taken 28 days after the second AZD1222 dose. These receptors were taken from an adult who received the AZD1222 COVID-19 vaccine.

In DNA, the CDR3 is TGTGCCAGCAGCTTAGCTCTCAGCGGCCCCTACAATGAGCAGTTCTTC. It translates to CASSLALSGPYNEQFF. This chain uses TRBV7-9 with TRBJ2-1, with D possibly TRBD2 on 5 matching bases. V was shortened by 0 bases and J by 2 bases, with 11 bases between the two germline ends. This CDR3 is 16 amino acids long. The germline gives CDR1 SEHNR, CDR2 FQNEAQ (reference sequence).

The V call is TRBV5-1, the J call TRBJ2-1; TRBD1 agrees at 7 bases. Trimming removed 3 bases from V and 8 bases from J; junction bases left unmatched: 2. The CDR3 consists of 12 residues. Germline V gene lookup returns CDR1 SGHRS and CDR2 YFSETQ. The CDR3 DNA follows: TGCGCCAGCAGCTCGCAGGGGGATGAGCAGTTCTTC. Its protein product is CASSSQGDEQFF.

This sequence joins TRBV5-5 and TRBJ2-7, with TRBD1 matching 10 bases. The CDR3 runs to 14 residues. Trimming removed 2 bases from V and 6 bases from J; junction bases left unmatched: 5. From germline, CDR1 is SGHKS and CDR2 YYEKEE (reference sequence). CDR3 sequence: CASSFETGGGEQYF. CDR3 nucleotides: TGTGCCAGCAGCTTTGAGACAGGGGGCGGCGAGCAGTACTTC.

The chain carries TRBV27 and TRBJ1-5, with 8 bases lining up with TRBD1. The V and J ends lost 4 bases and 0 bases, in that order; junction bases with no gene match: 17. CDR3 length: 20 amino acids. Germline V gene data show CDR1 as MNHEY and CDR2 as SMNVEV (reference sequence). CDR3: CASSSRQGPLSPNSNQPQHF. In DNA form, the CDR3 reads TGTGCCAGCAGTTCTCGACAGGGGCCGCTCTCACCCAATAGCAATCAGCCCCAGCATTTT.

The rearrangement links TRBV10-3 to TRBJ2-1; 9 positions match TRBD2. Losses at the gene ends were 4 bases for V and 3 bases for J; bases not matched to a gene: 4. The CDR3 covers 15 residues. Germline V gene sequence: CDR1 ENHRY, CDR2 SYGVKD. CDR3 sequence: CAISVAGEGYNEQFF. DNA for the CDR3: TGTGCCATCAGTGTAGCGGGAGAGGGCTACAATGAGCAGTTCTTC.

The CDR3 here is CASSVEERYGYTF. The CDR3 nucleotides read TGTGCCAGCAGCGTAGAAGAACGCTATGGCTACACCTTC. The chain employs TRBV9 and TRBJ1-2, with D uncertain. This CDR3 comprises 13 residues. V was pared by 0 bases and J by 4 bases, with 7 bases between. Looked up from germline, CDR1 is SGDLS and CDR2 is YYNGEE.

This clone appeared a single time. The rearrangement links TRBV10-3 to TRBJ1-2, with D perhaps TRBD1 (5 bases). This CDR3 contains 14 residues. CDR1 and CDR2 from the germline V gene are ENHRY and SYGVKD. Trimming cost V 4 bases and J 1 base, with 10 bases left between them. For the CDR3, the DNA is TGTGCCATCAGTGTTGAAAGGGGTAACTATGGCTACACCTTC. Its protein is CAISVERGNYGYTF.

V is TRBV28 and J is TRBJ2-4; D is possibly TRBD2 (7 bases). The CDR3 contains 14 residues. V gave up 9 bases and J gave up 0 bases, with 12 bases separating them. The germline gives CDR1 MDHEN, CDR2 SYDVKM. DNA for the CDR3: TGTGCCAGTAGACGGGGGGCAGCCAAAAACATTCAGTACTTC. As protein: CASRRGAAKNIQYF.

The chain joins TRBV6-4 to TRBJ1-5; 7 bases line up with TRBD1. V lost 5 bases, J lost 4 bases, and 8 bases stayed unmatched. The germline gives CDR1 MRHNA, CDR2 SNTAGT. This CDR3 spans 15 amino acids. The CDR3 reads CASSPTTGPNQPQHF. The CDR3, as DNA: TGTGCCAGCAGTCCAACGACAGGGCCGAATCAGCCCCAGCATTTT.

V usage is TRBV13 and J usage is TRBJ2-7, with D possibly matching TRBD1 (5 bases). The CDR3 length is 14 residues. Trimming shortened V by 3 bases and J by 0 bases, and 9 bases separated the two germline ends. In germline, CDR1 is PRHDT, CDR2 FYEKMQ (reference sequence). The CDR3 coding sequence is TGTGCCAGCAGCTTTGCGGACACCTCCTACGAGCAGTACTTC. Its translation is CASSFADTSYEQYF.

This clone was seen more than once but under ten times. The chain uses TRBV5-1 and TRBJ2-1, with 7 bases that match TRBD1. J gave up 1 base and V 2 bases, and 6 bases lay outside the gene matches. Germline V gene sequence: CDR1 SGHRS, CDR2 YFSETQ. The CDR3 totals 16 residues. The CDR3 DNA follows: TGCGCCAGCAGCTTATTAAACAGGGGTTCCTACAATGAGCAGTTCTTC. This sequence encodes CASSLLNRGSYNEQFF.